This TCR beta chain was sequenced in a study of Tregs in tolerant kidney transplant recipients. Study as a whole: Related graft donors supplied nonmyeloablative bone marrow transplants, and mixed chimerism was transient.

Worth noting for this clone: What it recognizes is unknown.

Broader study findings: Antigen-driven expansion was suggested because donor-specific Tregs expanded more than all Tregs in tolerant patients. Changing PCR primers prevented nucleotide comparison between some patients' samples. Activated donor B cell expansion appeared to reveal the most relevant donor-specific TCRbeta repertoire.

Profiled with immunoSEQ multiplex PCR; TCRdb holds only in-frame clones, not every one. The sample holds approximately 69,000 clones; about 89% are singletons and the top ten take more than 0.35%. Germline loops: CDR1 MNHEY, CDR2 SMNVEV (reference sequence). J was trimmed by 7 bases and V by 6 bases; bases with no gene match: 10. The CDR3 loop spans 14 amino acids. This sequence joins TRBV27 and TRBJ1-1, with 8 bases identical to TRBD1. The clonotype originates from a human donor who received a combined kidney and bone marrow transplant. Sequenced material: CD4+ T cells from blood, taken before the transplant. The CDR3 sequence: CASSPRTGRGEAFF. CDR3 DNA: TGTGCCAGCAGCCCCAGGACAGGGCGTGGTGAAGCTTTCTTT.